This T cell receptor (beta chain) came from a study of T cell responses to AZD1222 COVID-19 vaccine. Notes on this clone: Its antigen is currently unknown.

General study results and limits: Vaccine-related CD4 TCRs covered spike, predominating at 160-218 and 743-854.

The assay was immunoSEQ multiplex PCR, and TCRdb's table has in-frame clones only and misses some. The sample holds 120,000 to 150,000 clones; approximately 90% are singletons and the top ten take 4%. This CDR3 region has 13 residues. Germline V gene sequence: CDR1 SGDLS, CDR2 YYNGEE. V was cut by 1 base and J by 4 bases, with 6 bases left in between. The receptor was derived from an adult who received the AZD1222 COVID-19 vaccine. The sequenced sample was peripheral blood, obtained 28 days after the second AZD1222 dose. The rearrangement links TRBV9 to TRBJ1-3; D gene unclear. The CDR3 protein is CASSVLGGNTIYF. CDR3 bases: TGTGCCAGCAGCGTACTCGGGGGAAACACCATATATTTT.